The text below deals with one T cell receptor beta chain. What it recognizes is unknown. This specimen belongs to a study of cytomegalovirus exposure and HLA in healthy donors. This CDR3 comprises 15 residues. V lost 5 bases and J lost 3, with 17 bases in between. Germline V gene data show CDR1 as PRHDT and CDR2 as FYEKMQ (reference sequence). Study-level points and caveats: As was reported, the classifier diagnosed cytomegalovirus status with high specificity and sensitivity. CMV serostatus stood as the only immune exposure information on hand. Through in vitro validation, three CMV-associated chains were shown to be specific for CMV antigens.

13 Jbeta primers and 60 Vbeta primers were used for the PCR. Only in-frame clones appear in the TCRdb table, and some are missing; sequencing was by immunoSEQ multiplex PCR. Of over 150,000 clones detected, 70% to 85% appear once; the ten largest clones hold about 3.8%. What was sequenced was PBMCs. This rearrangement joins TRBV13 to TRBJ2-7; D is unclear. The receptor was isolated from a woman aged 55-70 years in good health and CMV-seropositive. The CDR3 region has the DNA TGTGCCAGCAGCGCGCCAGGTTTGCGCGACTACGAGCAGTACTTC. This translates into CASSAPGLRDYEQYF.